One sample yielded the 10 T cell receptor beta chains listed below, sequenced in a study of blood T cell repertoires in COVID-19. The repertoire was sequenced with immunoSEQ multiplex PCR; TCRdb's copy has only in-frame clones and lacks some. The sample has 250,000 to 300,000 clones; 75% to 95% are singletons. Specimen: PBMCs or T cells enriched from blood (not recorded which). These receptor sequences come from a woman in her twenties or thirties who had recovered from COVID-19.

The gene calls are TRBV28 and TRBJ1-4; 9 nucleotides align to TRBD1. Germline CDR1 is MDHEN and CDR2 is SYDVKM. The CDR3 is made up of 16 amino acids. V shed 4 bases, J shed 5 bases, and the junction held 8 bases outside the gene matches. CDR3 sequence reads: CASSSSGTGRNEKLFF. For the CDR3, the DNA is TGTGCCAGCAGTTCATCCGGGACAGGGAGAAATGAAAAACTGTTTTTT.

The V gene is TRBV11-2, the J gene TRBJ1-3, with 9 bases fitting TRBD1. This CDR3 is built from 17 residues. V trimming: 5 bases; J trimming: 2 bases; junction bases outside the gene matches: 10. Germline V gives CDR1 SGHAT, CDR2 FQNNGV. CDR3 sequence: CASSVLGTGLAGNTIYF. CDR3 sequence (DNA): TGTGCCAGCAGCGTCCTCGGGACAGGGTTGGCTGGAAACACCATATATTTT.

CDR3 residues: CASSMTSGRMVGYNEQFF. CDR3 sequence (DNA): TGTGCCAGTAGTATGACTAGCGGGAGAATGGTGGGCTACAATGAGCAGTTCTTC. The V gene is TRBV19, the J gene TRBJ2-1, with 12 bases fitting TRBD2. Per the germline V gene, CDR1 is LNHDA and CDR2 is SQIVND (reference sequence). The V and J ends lost 3 bases and 3 bases, in that order; junction bases with no gene match: 9. CDR3 length: 18 amino acids.

In DNA form, the CDR3 reads TGTGCCAGCAGCCAAGACAGGGCCCCCGTAAGTTTCTATGGCTACACCTTC. This codes for CASSQDRAPVSFYGYTF. The V and J genes are TRBV3-1 (or the pseudogene TRBV3-2) and TRBJ1-2; possible D gene TRBD1, 5 bases. The V gene's germline CDR1 is LGHDT and CDR2 YNNKEL (reference sequence). This CDR3 has 17 residues. V gave up 0 bases and J gave up 4 bases, with 18 bases separating them.

This clone appeared once. This chain joins TRBV7-2 and TRBJ2-5, with D uncertain. Germline CDR1 SGHTA, CDR2 FQGNSA. V shed 2 bases and J shed 2 bases, with 9 bases lying between them. CDR3 size: 14 residues. CDR3 residues: CASSLSRGQETQYF. The CDR3 nucleotides are TGTGCCAGCAGCTTAAGCCGCGGACAAGAGACCCAGTACTTC. The full variable domain, completed using reference TRBV7-2 and TRBJ2-5, is GAGVSQSPSNKVTEKGKDVELRCDPISGHTALYWYRQSLGQGLEFLIYFQGNSAPDKSGLPSDRFSAERTGGSVSTLTIQRTQQEDSAVYLCASSLSRGQETQYFGPGTRLLVL.

The J gene is TRBJ1-1, the V gene TRBV9; D is perhaps TRBD1 (6 bases). Germline CDR1 and CDR2: SGDLS and YYNGEE. This CDR3 spans 15 amino acids. With 4 bases removed from V and 4 bases from J, the gap between germline ends came to 17 bases. The CDR3 protein is CASSPNRDWRTEAFF. CDR3 coding DNA: TGTGCCAGCAGCCCAAACAGGGATTGGCGCACTGAAGCTTTCTTT.

Turning to this clone: Other DNA sequences in this specimen translate into the identical CDR3. This chain links TRBV5-5 with TRBJ2-1; 7 nucleotides line up with TRBD2. The CDR3 totals 14 residues. V lost 4 bases to trimming and J lost 3 bases; unmatched junction nucleotides: 4. Looked up from germline, CDR1 is SGHKS and CDR2 is YYEKEE (reference sequence). The CDR3 DNA is TGTGCCAGCAGCGGGGGAGGGCTCTACAATGAGCAGTTCTTC. Its protein product is CASSGGGLYNEQFF.

This sequence joins TRBV11-2 and TRBJ2-3; TRBD2 matches at 11 bases. The ends lost 5 bases at V and 0 bases at J; junction bases unmatched: 4. CDR1 and CDR2 (germline): SGHAT, FQNNGV. The CDR3 sequence is 16 residues long. The CDR3 sequence is CASSPRLAGSTDTQYF. CDR3 DNA: TGTGCCAGCAGCCCTAGACTAGCGGGAAGCACAGATACGCAGTATTTT. The whole variable domain, remainder taken from reference TRBV11-2 and TRBJ2-3, is EAGVAQSPRYKIIEKRQSVAFWCNPISGHATLYWYQQILGQGPKLLIQFQNNGVVDDSQLPKDRFSAERLKGVDSTLKIQPAKLEDSAVYLCASSPRLAGSTDTQYFGPGTRLTVL.

The chain recombines TRBV5-4 with TRBJ2-3; D is unresolved. V was cut by 4 bases and J by 4 bases, with 16 bases left in between. Germline CDR1 SGHNT, CDR2 YYREEE (reference sequence). The CDR3 is 15 residues long. CDR3: CASSNIDGYADTQYF. Written as DNA, the CDR3 is TGTGCCAGCAGCAATATTGACGGGTACGCAGATACGCAGTATTTT.

V gene TRBV7-6 combines with J gene TRBJ2-7, with TRBD1 matching over 7 bases. J lost 5 bases, V lost 4 bases, and 2 bases had no gene match. Germline V gives CDR1 SGHVS, CDR2 FNYEAQ. This CDR3 is built from 12 residues. The CDR3 protein is CASSSTGHEQYF. CDR3 in DNA: TGTGCCAGCAGCTCGACAGGGCACGAGCAGTACTTC.